A single T cell receptor (beta chain) is shown here with its context. The antigen remains undetermined. These data belong to a study of neoadjuvant anti-PD-1 for oral cavity cancer. Broader study findings: Higher pretreatment Treg/Th17 ratios tracked higher pretreatment blood clonality.

The CDR3 loop spans 14 amino acids. Germline V gene lookup returns CDR1 SGHAT and CDR2 FQNNGV. J gave up 3 bases and V 2 bases, and 2 bases lay outside the gene matches. PBMC libraries mostly used roughly 480 ng of input genomic DNA, with six replicates per sample. TCRdb's table, derived via immunoSEQ multiplex PCR, lists solely in-frame clones and lacks some. Of about 80,000 clones in the sample, approximately 80% are singletons; the top ten hold over 2.5%. J is TRBJ1-1 and V is TRBV11-2, with 8 bases identical to TRBD1. This TCR came from a person between 35 and 79 years old with oral cavity squamous cell carcinoma. Here the sequenced sample was PBMCs, taken before nivolumab (anti-PD-1) treatment. The CDR3 is CASSLLQGDTEAFF. The CDR3 DNA sequence: TGTGCCAGCAGCTTATTACAGGGGGACACTGAAGCTTTCTTT. Full variable domain (remainder filled in from reference TRBV11-2 and TRBJ1-1): EAGVAQSPRYKIIEKRQSVAFWCNPISGHATLYWYQQILGQGPKLLIQFQNNGVVDDSQLPKDRFSAERLKGVDSTLKIQPAKLEDSAVYLCASSLLQGDTEAFFGQGTRLTVV.